The 3 T cell receptor beta chains reported below all come from one sample, sequenced in a study of cytomegalovirus exposure and HLA in healthy donors. Clones were sequenced by immunoSEQ multiplex PCR, and TCRdb holds only the in-frame ones, with some missing. Of 150,000 to 200,000 clones listed, approximately 88% are singletons. The sample taken for sequencing was PBMCs. These receptors were obtained from a man between 25 and 39 years old in good health and CMV-seropositive.

The genes are TRBV5-4 and TRBJ1-2, with D possibly TRBD1 on 5 matching bases. CDR1 SGHNT and CDR2 YYREEE come from the germline V gene (reference sequence). The CDR3 runs to 17 residues. Between the trimmed V and J ends, which lost 0 bases and 4 bases, there was a span of 19 bases. In DNA form, the CDR3 reads TGTGCCAGCAGCTTGGTCTCGAGAACTCTGGGGGGCTATGGCTACACCTTC. Translated: CASSLVSRTLGGYGYTF.

This clone was seen once. The chain recombines TRBV7-3 with TRBJ1-1; 7 bases fit TRBD1. Per germline, CDR1 SGHTA and CDR2 FQGTGA. This CDR3 is 14 amino acids long. V lost 6 bases, J lost 1 base, and 5 bases stayed unmatched. CDR3 nucleotides: TGTGCCAGCAGGAAGGGGGCAGGGAACACTGAAGCTTTCTTT. Residues: CASRKGAGNTEAFF.

This clone has more than one count but fewer than ten. This chain links TRBV7-9 with TRBJ2-1; D not resolved. The CDR3 length is 14 residues. Deletions cut 10 bases from V and 3 bases from J, with 16 bases between. The germline V gene encodes CDR1 SEHNR and CDR2 FQNEAQ (reference sequence). CDR3 nucleotides: TGTGCCACCCCAATGGCTCCCCACTACAATGAGCAGTTCTTC. It specifies CATPMAPHYNEQFF. The whole variable domain, filled in from reference TRBV7-9 and TRBJ2-1, reads DTGVSQNPRHKITKRGQNVTFRCDPISEHNRLYWYRQTLGQGPEFLTYFQNEAQLEKSRLLSDRFSAERPKGSFSTLEIQRTEQGDSAMYLCATPMAPHYNEQFFGPGTRLTVL.